These 3 T cell receptor beta chains were all obtained from the same sample, sequenced in a study of cytomegalovirus exposure and HLA in healthy donors. The PCR contained 60 Vbeta and 13 Jbeta primers. TCRdb's copy holds only in-frame clones and misses some; the assay was immunoSEQ multiplex PCR. The sample includes 110,000 to 150,000 clones, 80% to 85% of them seen just once. The sample was PBMCs. The receptors were gathered from a male donor in good health and CMV-seropositive.

This clone was detected only once. CDR3 protein: CASSQPRTVNTEAFF. The CDR3 DNA sequence: TGCGCCAGCAGTCAACCTAGGACAGTGAACACTGAAGCTTTCTTT. This chain joins TRBV23-1 and TRBJ1-1, with TRBD1 as a possible D gene (6 bases). TRBV23-1 is an ORF for which the function is uncertain. CDR3 length: 15 residues. V was trimmed by 2 bases and J by 0 bases, leaving 10 bases between them.

This rearrangement joins TRBV25-1 to TRBJ2-7; D remains unclear. The germline V gene encodes CDR1 MGHDK and CDR2 SYGVNS. V was cut by 3 bases and J by 3 bases, with 12 bases left in between. CDR3 length equals 14 residues. CDR3 residues: CASSDGSEIYEQYF. CDR3 bases: TGTGCCAGCAGTGACGGGTCGGAGATCTACGAGCAGTACTTC.

This clone occurred a few times. The V call is TRBV7-2, the J call TRBJ2-7, with 13 bases that match TRBD2. With V trimmed by 5 bases and J by 6 bases, 7 bases remained unmatched. CDR1 is SGHTA and CDR2 is FQGNSA in the germline V gene. The CDR3 is 15 amino acids. The CDR3 reads CASSMGTSGKGEQYF. CDR3 nucleotides: TGTGCCAGCAGCATGGGGACTAGCGGGAAGGGCGAGCAGTACTTC.